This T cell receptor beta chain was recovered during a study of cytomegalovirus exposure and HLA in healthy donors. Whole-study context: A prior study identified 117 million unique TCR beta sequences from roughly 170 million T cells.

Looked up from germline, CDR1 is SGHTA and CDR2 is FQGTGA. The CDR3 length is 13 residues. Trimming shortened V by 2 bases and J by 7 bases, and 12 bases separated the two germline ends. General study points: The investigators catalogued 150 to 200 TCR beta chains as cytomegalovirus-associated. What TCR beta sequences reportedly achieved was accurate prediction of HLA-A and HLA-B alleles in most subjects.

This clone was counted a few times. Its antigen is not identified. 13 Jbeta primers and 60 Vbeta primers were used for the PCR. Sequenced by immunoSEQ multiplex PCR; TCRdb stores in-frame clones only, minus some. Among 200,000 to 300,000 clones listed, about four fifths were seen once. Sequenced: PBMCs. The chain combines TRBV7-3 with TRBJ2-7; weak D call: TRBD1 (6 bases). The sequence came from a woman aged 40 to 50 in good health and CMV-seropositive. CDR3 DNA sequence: TGTGCCAGCAGCTTAGGACAAGGGGGAGAGCAGTACTTC. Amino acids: CASSLGQGGEQYF.